These 10 T cell receptor beta chains originate from one sample sequenced in a study of spatial heterogeneity in lung cancer. Specified time point: blood at routine non-recurrence follow-up after resection. Sequencing was performed on whole RNA extracted from tumor and nontumor lung tissue, or from frozen PBMC, and the material was left unsorted. TCRdb independently ran MiXCR on the 5' RACE reads; one entry per CDR3 protein. The table shows around 110,000 distinct CDR3 sequences, with 12% occurring only once. Sequencing used PBMCs, obtained at follow-up. These receptors all come from a male donor with early-stage non-small cell lung cancer.

This clonotype was seen repeatedly, ten times or more. This chain connects TRBV4-1 to TRBJ2-5, with 7 bases identical to TRBD1. The CDR3 is 13 residues long. The germline V gene encodes CDR1 MGHRA and CDR2 YSYEKL. The trim removed 1 base at V and 7 bases at J, leaving 3 bases unmatched. CDR3 amino acids: CASSQAQGTTQYF. CDR3 bases: TGCGCCAGCAGCCAAGCACAGGGGACGACCCAGTACTTC.

The chain links TRBV28 to TRBJ1-4; D possibly corresponds to TRBD1 (6 bases). Germline CDR1 MDHEN, CDR2 SYDVKM. The V end was cut by 5 bases, the J end by 8 bases, with 21 bases between. The CDR3 length is 16 residues. The CDR3 spells CASSQSRGHEGEKLFF. The CDR3 DNA sequence: TGTGCCAGCAGTCAGAGCCGGGGGCACGAGGGGGAAAAACTGTTTTTT.

This clonotype came up many times. This sequence joins TRBV5-6 and TRBJ2-7, with 9 positions matching TRBD1. From germline, CDR1 is SGHDT and CDR2 YYEEEE. This CDR3 has 16 amino acids. J gave up 7 bases and V 0 bases, and 11 bases lay outside the gene matches. CDR3 in amino acids: CASSLDLGQGPTEQYF. In DNA form, the CDR3 reads TGTGCCAGCAGCTTGGACCTGGGACAGGGCCCCACTGAGCAGTACTTC.

The chain carries TRBV2 and TRBJ1-6; no definite D call. Trimming stripped 6 bases from V and 10 bases from J, with 16 bases between. CDR1 SNHLY and CDR2 FYNNEI come from the germline V gene. The length of the CDR3 is 14 residues. The CDR3 sequence is CASRASRVRSPLHF. For the CDR3, the DNA is TGTGCCAGCAGAGCGTCCCGAGTGAGGTCACCCCTCCACTTT.

This clonotype was recorded a few times. The V call is TRBV28, the J call TRBJ1-2, with D uncertain. V lost 11 bases and J 3 bases, leaving 13 bases between the germline ends. Germline CDR1 reads MDHEN; CDR2 reads SYDVKM. The CDR3 length is 12 residues. The DNA of the CDR3 is TGTGCCTGCACCCGGTCGGACTATGGCTACACCTTC. Encoded protein: CACTRSDYGYTF.

This clonotype has only a few counts. The chain links TRBV4-2 to TRBJ1-6; TRBD1 agrees at 8 bases. This CDR3 comprises 19 residues. The V gene's germline CDR1 is LGHNA and CDR2 YNFKEQ. The ends lost 1 base at V and 1 base at J; junction bases unmatched: 9. This CDR3 is CASSQGPFDRGSYNSPLHF. The CDR3 bases are TGTGCCAGCAGCCAAGGTCCCTTCGACAGGGGATCCTATAATTCACCCCTCCACTTT.

V and J are TRBV28 and TRBJ1-4; maybe TRBD1 (5 bases). The CDR3 runs to 16 residues. Germline V lookup: CDR1 MDHEN, CDR2 SYDVKM. V lost 4 bases and J 1 base, leaving 13 bases between the germline ends. CDR3 sequence reads: CASSWGRRRTNEKLFF. The CDR3, as DNA: TGTGCCAGCAGTTGGGGCCGGCGGAGAACTAATGAAAAACTGTTTTTT. The whole variable domain, filled in from reference TRBV28 and TRBJ1-4, reads DVKVTQSSRYLVKRTGEKVFLECVQDMDHENMFWYRQDPGLGLRLIYFSYDVKMKEKGDIPEGYSVSREKKERFSLILESASTNQTSMYLCASSWGRRRTNEKLFFGSGTQLSVL.

The chain joins TRBV6-1 to TRBJ2-1, with TRBD1 identical over 9 bases. J lost 6 bases, V lost 11 bases, and 5 bases had no gene match. The germline CDR1 and CDR2 sequences are MNHNS and SASEGT. This CDR3 has 12 residues. The CDR3 is CASRQGGNEQFF. The CDR3 bases are TGTGCCTCCCGACAGGGGGGCAATGAGCAGTTCTTC.

The V call is TRBV10-3, the J call TRBJ1-4; 9 nucleotides align to TRBD1. Germline CDR1 is ENHRY and CDR2 is SYGVKD. Trimming cost V 11 bases and J 8 bases; bases outside gene matches: 12. This CDR3 region has 14 residues. CDR3 protein: CASPPGQGREKLFF. DNA for the CDR3: TGTGCCTCCCCTCCGGGACAGGGACGAGAAAAACTGTTTTTT.

The chain recombines TRBV30 with TRBJ1-5; no clear D gene. In germline, CDR1 is GTSNPN, CDR2 SVGIG (reference sequence). Trimming shortened V by 1 base and J by 4 bases, and 5 bases separated the two germline ends. The length of the CDR3 is 12 residues. The CDR3 DNA follows: TGTGCCTGGAGTGAAGGGAATCAGCCCCAGCATTTT. Residues: CAWSEGNQPQHF.